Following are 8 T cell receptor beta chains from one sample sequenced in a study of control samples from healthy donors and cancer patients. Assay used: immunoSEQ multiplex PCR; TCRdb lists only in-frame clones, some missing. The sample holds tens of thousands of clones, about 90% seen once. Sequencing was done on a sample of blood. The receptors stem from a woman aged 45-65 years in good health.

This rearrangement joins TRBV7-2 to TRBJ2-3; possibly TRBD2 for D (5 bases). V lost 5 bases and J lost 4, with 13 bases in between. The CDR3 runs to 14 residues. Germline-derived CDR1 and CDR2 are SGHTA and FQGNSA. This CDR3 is CASSRTEEADTQYF. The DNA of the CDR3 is TGTGCCAGCAGCCGGACGGAGGAGGCAGATACGCAGTATTTT. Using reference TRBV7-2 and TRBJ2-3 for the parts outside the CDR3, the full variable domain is GAGVSQSPSNKVTEKGKDVELRCDPISGHTALYWYRQSLGQGLEFLIYFQGNSAPDKSGLPSDRFSAERTGGSVSTLTIQRTQQEDSAVYLCASSRTEEADTQYFGPGTRLTVL.

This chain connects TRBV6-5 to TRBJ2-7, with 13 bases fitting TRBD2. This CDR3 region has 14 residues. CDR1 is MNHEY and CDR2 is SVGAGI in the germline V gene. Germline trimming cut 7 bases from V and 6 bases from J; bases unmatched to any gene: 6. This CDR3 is CASKGGTSGIEQYF. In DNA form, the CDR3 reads TGTGCCAGCAAAGGGGGGACTAGCGGGATCGAGCAGTACTTC.

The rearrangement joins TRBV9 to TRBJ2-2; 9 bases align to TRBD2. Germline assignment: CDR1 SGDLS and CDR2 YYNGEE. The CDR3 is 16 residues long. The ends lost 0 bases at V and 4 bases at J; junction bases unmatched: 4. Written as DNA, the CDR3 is TGTGCCAGCAGCGTAGGGGTAGCGGGAGTCACCGGGGAGCTGTTTTTT. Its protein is CASSVGVAGVTGELFF.

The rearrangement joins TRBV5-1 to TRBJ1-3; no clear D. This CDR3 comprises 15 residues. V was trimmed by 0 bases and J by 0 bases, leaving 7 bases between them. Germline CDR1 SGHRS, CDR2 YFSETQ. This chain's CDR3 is CASSLVAGSGNTIYF. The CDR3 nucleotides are TGCGCCAGCAGCTTGGTAGCTGGCTCTGGAAACACCATATATTTT.

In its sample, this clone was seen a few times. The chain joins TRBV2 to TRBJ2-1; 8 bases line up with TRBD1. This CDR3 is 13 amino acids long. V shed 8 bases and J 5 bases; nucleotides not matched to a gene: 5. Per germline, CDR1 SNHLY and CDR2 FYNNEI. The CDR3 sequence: CASYRGWNNEQFF. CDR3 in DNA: TGTGCCAGCTACAGGGGGTGGAACAATGAGCAGTTCTTC. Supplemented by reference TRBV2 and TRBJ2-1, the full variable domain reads EPEVTQTPSHQVTQMGQEVILRCVPISNHLYFYWYRQILGQKVEFLVSFYNNEISEKSEIFDDQFSVERPDGSNFTLKIRSTKLEDSAMYFCASYRGWNNEQFFGPGTRLTVL.

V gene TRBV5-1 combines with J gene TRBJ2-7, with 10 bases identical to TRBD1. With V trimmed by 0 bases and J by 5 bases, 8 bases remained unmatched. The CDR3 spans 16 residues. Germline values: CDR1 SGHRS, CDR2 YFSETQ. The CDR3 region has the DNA TGCGCCAGCAGCTTGGTAGGGAGGACAGGGGGGAACGAGCAGTACTTC. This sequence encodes CASSLVGRTGGNEQYF.

The DNA of the CDR3 is TGTGCCAGTAGTCCAATACAGGGGGCATCAGGTGAAGCTTTCTTT. Its translation is CASSPIQGASGEAFF. V and J are TRBV19 and TRBJ1-1; 9 bases are shared with TRBD1. The CDR3 loop spans 15 amino acids. Per germline, CDR1 LNHDA and CDR2 SQIVND (reference sequence). J was trimmed by 7 bases and V by 5 bases; bases with no gene match: 11.

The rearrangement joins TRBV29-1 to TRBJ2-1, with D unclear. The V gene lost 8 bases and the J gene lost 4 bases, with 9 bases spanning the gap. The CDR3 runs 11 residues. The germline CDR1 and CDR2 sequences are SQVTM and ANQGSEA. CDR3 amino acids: CSLTYYNEQFF. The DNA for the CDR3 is TGCAGCCTAACCTATTACAATGAGCAGTTCTTC.